This is a list of T cell receptor beta chains from one sample in a study of T cell clonotyping in hematopoietic cell transplantation. TCRdb's copy holds only in-frame clones and misses some; the assay was immunoSEQ multiplex PCR. The repertoire has tens of thousands of clones, 90% to 97% of them found once; the top ten carry roughly 1.5%. The sequencing here drew on peripheral blood mononuclear cells, taken before stem cell transplant. These receptors all come from a woman between 45 and 65 years old with acute myeloid leukemia. Some clones in this sample may be carry-over from other donors' samples. CDR3s leave out the opening cysteine and the closing phenylalanine or tryptophan.

J gene | V gene | CDR3 protein
TRBJ2-5 | TRBV7-2 | ASSLESVQTQY
TRBJ2-7 | TRBV5-4 | ASSQLQGGLIYEQY
TRBJ2-5 | TRBV6-5 | ASSYELAGRETQY
TRBJ2-6 | TRBV6-6 | ASRELAKGANVLT
TRBJ2-7 | TRBV4-1 | ASSQTPSGVYEQY
TRBJ1-1 | TRBV6-1 | ASSEMGGTEAF
TRBJ1-2 | TRBV5-1 | ASSLGESYGYT
TRBJ2-7 | TRBV6-5 | ASSFLGYEQY
TRBJ1-5 | TRBV28 | ASSHLGHELGQPQH
TRBJ2-7 | TRBV27 | ASSFQLSYEQY
TRBJ1-4 | TRBV2 | ASRKPGQGREKLF
TRBJ2-1 | TRBV2 | ASSDRGGGGDEQF
TRBJ2-7 | TRBV9 | ASSVSTGGVNEQY
TRBJ1-2 | TRBV28 | ASRPHGTLGRGYT
TRBJ2-3 | TRBV5-1 | ASSLRVSTDTQY
TRBJ1-1 | TRBV29-1 | SVGGLEAF
TRBJ1-2 | TRBV2 | ASSPNYGYT
TRBJ1-2 | TRBV30 | AWSGPRDGIYGYT
TRBJ1-2 | TRBV29-1 | SVKRGNMDYGYT
TRBJ2-7 | TRBV28 | ASRDRGEQY
TRBJ2-4 | TRBV19 | ASAGGTVGDIQY
TRBJ2-2 | TRBV25-1 | ASSEWANRDTGELF
TRBJ2-7 | TRBV28 | ASSLPLGRRQYEQY
TRBJ1-5 | TRBV19 | ASSISSPSNQPQH
TRBJ1-6 | TRBV9 | ASSPGFVSSYNSPLH
TRBJ2-7 | TRBV19 | ASSIRGRQAYEQY
TRBJ1-3 | TRBV19 | ASSIERSSGNTIY
TRBJ1-2 | TRBV7-2 | ASSLVGTNYGYT
TRBJ2-6 | TRBV5-4 | ASSLDRARSGANVLT
TRBJ1-1 | TRBV4-1 | ASSLMAAMNTEAF
TRBJ1-5 | TRBV6-6 | ASSEQGQPQH
TRBJ2-2 | TRBV5-1 | ASSLQGVSNTGELF
TRBJ1-6 | TRBV11-1 | ASSLAVAGGRTPLH
TRBJ1-2 | TRBV28 | ASSIRDRGHYGYT
TRBJ1-1 | TRBV6-4 | ASSDAGTPNTEAF
TRBJ2-3 | TRBV11-2 | ASSLYRARTDTQY
TRBJ1-6 | TRBV30 | AWCRDRGYNSPLH
TRBJ2-6 | TRBV11-3 | ASSLRGAGANVLT
TRBJ1-6 | TRBV7-8 | ASSSRGGNSPLH
TRBJ2-1 | TRBV7-9 | ASSLVASSYNEQF
TRBJ1-1 | TRBV30 | AWSPPLNTEAF
TRBJ2-7 | TRBV30 | AFLAGGKYEQY